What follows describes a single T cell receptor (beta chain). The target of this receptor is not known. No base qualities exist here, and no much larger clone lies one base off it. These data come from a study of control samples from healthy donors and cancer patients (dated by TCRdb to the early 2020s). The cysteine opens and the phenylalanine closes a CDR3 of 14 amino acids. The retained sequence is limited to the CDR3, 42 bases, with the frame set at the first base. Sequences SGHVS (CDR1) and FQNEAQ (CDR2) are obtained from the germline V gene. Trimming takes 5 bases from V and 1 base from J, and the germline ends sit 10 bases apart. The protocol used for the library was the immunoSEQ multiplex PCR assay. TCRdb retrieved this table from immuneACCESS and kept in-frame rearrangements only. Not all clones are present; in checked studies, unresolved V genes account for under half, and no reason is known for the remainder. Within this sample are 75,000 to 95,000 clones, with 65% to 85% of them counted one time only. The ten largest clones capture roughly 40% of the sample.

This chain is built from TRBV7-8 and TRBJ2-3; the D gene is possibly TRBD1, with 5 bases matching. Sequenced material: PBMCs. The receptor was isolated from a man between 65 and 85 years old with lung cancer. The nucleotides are TGTGCCAGCAGCAAACAGACAGGCACAGATACGCAGTATTTT. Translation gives CASSKQTGTDTQYF.